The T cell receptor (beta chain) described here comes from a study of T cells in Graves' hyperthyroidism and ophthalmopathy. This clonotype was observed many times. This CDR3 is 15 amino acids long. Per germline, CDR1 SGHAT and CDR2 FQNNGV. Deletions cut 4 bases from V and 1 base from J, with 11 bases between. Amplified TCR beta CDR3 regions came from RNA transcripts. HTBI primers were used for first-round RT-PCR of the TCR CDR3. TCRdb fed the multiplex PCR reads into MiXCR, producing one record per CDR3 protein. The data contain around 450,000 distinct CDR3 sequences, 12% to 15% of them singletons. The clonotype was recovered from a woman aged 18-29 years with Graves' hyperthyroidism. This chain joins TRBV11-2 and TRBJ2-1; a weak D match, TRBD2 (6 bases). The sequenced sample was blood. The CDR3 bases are TGTGCCAGCAGCTGGGGTAGCGGTTCCTACAATGAGCAGTTCTTC. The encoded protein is CASSWGSGSYNEQFF.